These 25 T cell receptor beta chains originate from one sample sequenced in a study of T-cell reconstitution after alpha-beta-depleted transplantation in children. Unique molecular identifiers were used to barcode this TCRbeta library. From the PCR reads, TCRdb called clonotypes with MiXCR, one entry per CDR3 protein. The data show 200,000 to 250,000 distinct CDR3 sequences, with around 12% seen just once and approximately 2.4% held by the top ten. Sequencing was performed on PBMCs from the stem cell graft donor, taken from the stem cell graft. The receptors here all came from a human donor who donated a stem cell graft to a child with acute lymphoblastic leukemia.

This clonotype has a count of ten or more. The CDR3 DNA sequence: TGCGCCAGCAGCCCTCGGACAGGGCAAGGGGCCTACGAGCAGTACTTC. Encoded protein: CASSPRTGQGAYEQYF. This chain links TRBV5-1 with TRBJ2-7, with TRBD1 matching 8 bases. Germline V gene lookup returns CDR1 SGHRS and CDR2 YFSETQ. With 4 bases clipped from V and 2 bases from J, the junction kept 11 bases outside the gene matches. The CDR3 is 16 amino acids.

This sequence joins TRBV3-1 and TRBJ2-5; possibly TRBD2 for D (5 bases). This CDR3 is built from 15 residues. The V gene lost 5 bases and the J gene lost 0 bases, with 13 bases spanning the gap. Germline V lookup: CDR1 LGHDT, CDR2 YNNKEL (reference sequence). CDR3 region: CASSYLRAYQETQYF. In DNA form, the CDR3 reads TGTGCCAGCAGCTATCTGCGGGCGTACCAAGAGACCCAGTACTTC.

The sample holds many counts of this clonotype. J is TRBJ2-5 and V is TRBV10-3; 9 bases are shared with TRBD1. This CDR3 has 13 residues. The germline gives CDR1 ENHRY, CDR2 SYGVKD. J was trimmed by 2 bases and V by 11 bases; bases with no gene match: 6. Here the CDR3 DNA reads TGTGCCGCAAGAGGACAGGGGCAAGAGACCCAGTACTTC. It is translated as CAARGQGQETQYF.

The V call is TRBV7-8, the J call TRBJ2-1, with TRBD1 matching 11 bases. CDR3 length: 17 residues. The trim removed 4 bases at V and 0 bases at J, leaving 5 bases unmatched. Germline values: CDR1 SGHVS, CDR2 FQNEAQ. Written as DNA, the CDR3 is TGTGCCAGCAGCTCCCCGGACAGGGGGCCCTCCTACAATGAGCAGTTCTTC. Translating it yields CASSSPDRGPSYNEQFF.

This clonotype occurred a few times. The rearrangement links TRBV9 to TRBJ2-1, with 8 bases that match TRBD1. V gave up 4 bases and J gave up 9 bases; unmatched junction bases: 3. The CDR3 consists of 12 residues. Germline V CDR1 and CDR2: SGDLS, YYNGEE. The CDR3: CASSPGGREQFF. Written as DNA, the CDR3 is TGTGCCAGCAGCCCAGGGGGCCGTGAGCAGTTCTTC.

This clonotype has at least ten counts. V is TRBV20-1 and J is TRBJ2-3; the D gene could be TRBD1 or TRBD2 (5 bases each). With 6 bases removed from V and 5 bases from J, the gap between germline ends came to 15 bases. CDR1 is DFQATT and CDR2 is SNEGSKA in the germline V gene (reference sequence). The CDR3 covers 13 residues. CDR3 in amino acids: CSAPGPGGDTQYF. Written as DNA, the CDR3 is TGCAGTGCCCCGGGACCTGGCGGAGATACGCAGTATTTT.

This clonotype was found many times. This sequence joins TRBV7-9 and TRBJ2-5, with D perhaps matching TRBD1 (6 bases). The germline gives CDR1 SEHNR, CDR2 FQNEAQ (reference sequence). This CDR3 region has 14 residues. Deletions cut 2 bases from V and 1 base from J, with 8 bases between. The CDR3 region is CASSLTRGQETQYF. The CDR3, as DNA: TGTGCCAGCAGCTTAACCAGGGGCCAAGAGACCCAGTACTTC.

This clonotype showed up many times. The chain has TRBV28 and TRBJ2-7, with TRBD1 matching over 7 bases. CDR3 length: 13 amino acids. The V and J ends lost 6 bases and 2 bases, in that order; junction bases with no gene match: 4. The germline CDR1 and CDR2 sequences are MDHEN and SYDVKM. The CDR3 here is CASSRDSPYEQYF. CDR3 nucleotides: TGTGCCAGCAGCAGGGACAGCCCCTACGAGCAGTACTTC.

This clonotype was observed many times. The chain employs TRBV20-1 and TRBJ2-7; TRBD1 matches at 9 bases. Germline CDR1 and CDR2: DFQATT and SNEGSKA (reference sequence). With 3 bases clipped from V and 5 bases from J, the junction kept 8 bases outside the gene matches. The CDR3 covers 14 residues. The CDR3 sequence is CSARGQGLSNEQYF. In DNA form, the CDR3 reads TGCAGTGCTAGGGGACAGGGACTTAGCAACGAGCAGTACTTC.

This clonotype was seen at least ten times. The J gene is TRBJ2-1, the V gene TRBV5-1; 9 bases align to TRBD2. Germline V gene lookup returns CDR1 SGHRS and CDR2 YFSETQ. V lost 6 bases, J lost 2 bases, and 9 bases stayed unmatched. This CDR3 is built from 16 residues. The CDR3 DNA reads as TGCGCCAGCAACGATAGCGGGAGACCTACCTACAATGAGCAGTTCTTC. The encoded protein is CASNDSGRPTYNEQFF. Using reference TRBV5-1 and TRBJ2-1 for the parts outside the CDR3, the full variable domain is KAGVTQTPRYLIKTRGQQVTLSCSPISGHRSVSWYQQTPGQGLQFLFEYFSETQRNKGNFPGRFSGRQFSNSRSEMNVSTLELGDSALYLCASNDSGRPTYNEQFFGPGTRLTVL.

The sample holds a few counts of this clonotype. This chain uses TRBV6-2 or TRBV6-3 with TRBJ2-3; TRBD2 matches at 11 bases. The CDR3 has 15 residues. Germline V lookup: CDR1 MNHEY, CDR2 SVGEGT. The V segment lost 5 bases and the J segment 2 bases; nucleotides outside the gene matches: 3. CDR3 region: CASSPGLADTDTQYF. The CDR3, as DNA: TGTGCCAGCAGTCCGGGACTAGCGGACACAGATACGCAGTATTTT.

This clonotype came up many times. The gene calls are TRBV9 and TRBJ2-1; 8 bases match TRBD2. CDR3 length: 12 amino acids. Trimming cost V 1 base and J 12 bases; bases outside gene matches: 3. Germline assignment: CDR1 SGDLS and CDR2 YYNGEE. CDR3 nucleotide sequence: TGTGCCAGCAGCGTAAGGGGGACTAGGCAGTTCTTC. This codes for CASSVRGTRQFF.

This clonotype was seen ten or more times. This chain connects TRBV5-1 to TRBJ2-3; D gene unclear. The CDR3 extends over 14 amino acids. CDR1 SGHRS and CDR2 YFSETQ come from the germline V gene. Trimming took off 0 bases at V and 4 bases at J, with 9 bases between the two ends. CDR3 in DNA: TGCGCCAGCAGCTTGGAGAGGCGCGCAGATACGCAGTATTTT. It codes for CASSLERRADTQYF.

This clonotype came up a few times. The chain couples TRBV7-6 to TRBJ2-7; no definite D call. The CDR3 runs 13 residues. V lost 3 bases and J 6 bases, leaving 12 bases between the germline ends. Germline values: CDR1 SGHVS, CDR2 FNYEAQ. CDR3 loop: CASSFSIAAEQYF. CDR3 nucleotide sequence: TGTGCCAGCAGCTTTAGTATCGCGGCCGAGCAGTACTTC.

This clonotype was observed at least ten times. This chain uses TRBV18 with TRBJ2-3; 7 bases match TRBD1. CDR1 and CDR2 from the germline V gene are KGHSH and LQKENI. Losses at the gene ends were 0 bases for V and 4 bases for J; bases not matched to a gene: 7. CDR3 size: 16 residues. CDR3 in DNA: TGTGCCAGCTCACCACCTACAGGGGCCGACGCAGATACGCAGTATTTT. Protein: CASSPPTGADADTQYF.

This clonotype was seen more than once but under ten times. The chain employs TRBV7-6 and TRBJ1-1; D possibly corresponds to TRBD1 (6 bases). V shed 5 bases and J shed 2 bases, with 12 bases lying between them. The CDR3 has 14 residues. Germline CDR1 and CDR2: SGHVS and FNYEAQ. The CDR3 spells CASSPRGENTEAFF. The CDR3 DNA sequence: TGTGCCAGCAGCCCCAGGGGTGAAAACACTGAAGCTTTCTTT.

This clonotype occurred many times. The chain carries TRBV27 and TRBJ2-7; D may match TRBD1 or TRBD2 (5 bases each). Trimming removed 4 bases at V and 2 bases at J, with 15 bases between. This CDR3 is 15 amino acids long. Germline loops: CDR1 MNHEY, CDR2 SMNVEV (reference sequence). CDR3 residues: CASSSGARRAYEQYF. CDR3 bases: TGTGCCAGCAGTTCCGGGGCTCGGCGGGCCTACGAGCAGTACTTC.

A few counts support this clonotype. V is TRBV15 and J is TRBJ2-5; 9 nucleotides line up with TRBD2. V gave up 3 bases and J gave up 0 bases; unmatched junction bases: 5. From germline, CDR1 is LNHNV and CDR2 YYDKDF (reference sequence). This CDR3 spans 16 amino acids. The CDR3 loop reads CATSSKLAGHQETQYF. The DNA of the CDR3 is TGTGCCACCAGCAGTAAACTAGCGGGCCACCAAGAGACCCAGTACTTC.

At least ten counts were recorded for this clonotype. This chain connects TRBV2 to TRBJ2-1, with 12 bases lining up with TRBD2. The length of the CDR3 is 17 residues. V dropped 6 bases and J dropped 8; count of bases not matched to a gene: 14. Germline V gives CDR1 SNHLY, CDR2 FYNNEI. The CDR3 sequence: CASSTPSTSGGEDEQFF. The CDR3 DNA sequence: TGTGCCAGCAGCACACCCTCGACTAGCGGGGGCGAGGATGAGCAGTTCTTC. The variable domain in full, completed from reference TRBV2 and TRBJ2-1, reads EPEVTQTPSHQVTQMGQEVILRCVPISNHLYFYWYRQILGQKVEFLVSFYNNEISEKSEIFDDQFSVERPDGSNFTLKIRSTKLEDSAMYFCASSTPSTSGGEDEQFFGPGTRLTVL.

This clonotype was seen ten or more times. This chain connects TRBV7-2 to TRBJ1-5; 7 positions agree with TRBD1. V trimming: 4 bases; J trimming: 4 bases; junction bases outside the gene matches: 4. CDR3 length: 14 residues. The germline gives CDR1 SGHTA, CDR2 FQGNSA. The CDR3 reads CASSSTGVNQPQHF. In DNA form, the CDR3 reads TGTGCCAGCAGCTCCACAGGGGTGAATCAGCCCCAGCATTTT.

This clonotype came up many times. The chain recombines TRBV3-1 with TRBJ2-3; unclear D gene. The CDR3 totals 16 residues. CDR1 is LGHDT, CDR2 YNNKEL, per germline (reference sequence). V dropped 0 bases and J dropped 4 bases, with 14 bases sitting between them. The CDR3 coding sequence is TGTGCCAGCAGCCAAGAAGGGCGCCTCTCGGCAGATACGCAGTATTTT. Its protein is CASSQEGRLSADTQYF.

This clonotype was counted at least ten times. V and J are TRBV4-3 and TRBJ2-1; 10 nucleotides match TRBD2. V lost 5 bases, J lost 6 bases, and 13 bases stayed unmatched. The CDR3 covers 17 residues. Germline CDR1 is LGHNA and CDR2 is YSLEER. CDR3 amino acids: CASSSKVPSGRGNEQFF. CDR3 bases: TGCGCCAGCAGCTCCAAAGTCCCTAGCGGGAGAGGCAATGAGCAGTTCTTC.

This clonotype was seen only a few times. This sequence joins TRBV4-3 and TRBJ2-2; 8 nucleotides match TRBD1. Germline loops: CDR1 LGHNA, CDR2 YSLEER. The CDR3 contains 16 residues. The junction had 7 bases not matched to a gene; V was cut back by 2 bases and J by 5 bases. CDR3 DNA: TGCGCCAGCAGCCAACCGGACAGGGATGGGACCGGGGAGCTGTTTTTT. Its protein is CASSQPDRDGTGELFF.

This clonotype was counted between two and nine times. CDR3 loop: CASGFLMSSEVSTGELFF. CDR3 coding DNA: TGTGCTAGTGGTTTTCTAATGAGTAGCGAAGTTAGCACCGGGGAGCTGTTTTTT. V gene TRBV12-5 combines with J gene TRBJ2-2; tentatively, D is TRBD2 (5 bases). In germline, CDR1 is LGHNT, CDR2 FRNRAP. This CDR3 spans 18 amino acids. V was clipped by 3 bases and J by 4 bases, with 21 bases between them.

This clonotype was found many times. V and J are TRBV5-6 and TRBJ2-7; D is undetermined. The CDR3 has 12 amino acids. Germline lookup yields CDR1 SGHDT and CDR2 YYEEEE. The V end was cut by 0 bases, the J end by 5 bases, with 6 bases between. CDR3 in DNA: TGTGCCAGCAGCTTGGGGTGGAACGAGCAGTACTTC. Its translation is CASSLGWNEQYF.